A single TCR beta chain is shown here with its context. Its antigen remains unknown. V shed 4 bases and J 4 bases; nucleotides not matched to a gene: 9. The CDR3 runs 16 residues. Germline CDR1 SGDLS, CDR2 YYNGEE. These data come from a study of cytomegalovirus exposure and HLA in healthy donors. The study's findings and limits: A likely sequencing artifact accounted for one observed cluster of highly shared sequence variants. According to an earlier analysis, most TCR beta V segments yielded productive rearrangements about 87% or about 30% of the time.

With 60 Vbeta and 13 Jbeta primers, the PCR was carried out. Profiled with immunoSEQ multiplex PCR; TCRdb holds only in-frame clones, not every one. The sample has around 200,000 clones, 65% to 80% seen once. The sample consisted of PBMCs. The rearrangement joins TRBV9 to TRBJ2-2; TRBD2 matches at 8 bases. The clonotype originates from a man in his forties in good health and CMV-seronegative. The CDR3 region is CASSSRVAGPTGELFF. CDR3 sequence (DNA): TGTGCCAGCAGCTCCCGGGTAGCGGGGCCCACCGGGGAGCTGTTTTTT.